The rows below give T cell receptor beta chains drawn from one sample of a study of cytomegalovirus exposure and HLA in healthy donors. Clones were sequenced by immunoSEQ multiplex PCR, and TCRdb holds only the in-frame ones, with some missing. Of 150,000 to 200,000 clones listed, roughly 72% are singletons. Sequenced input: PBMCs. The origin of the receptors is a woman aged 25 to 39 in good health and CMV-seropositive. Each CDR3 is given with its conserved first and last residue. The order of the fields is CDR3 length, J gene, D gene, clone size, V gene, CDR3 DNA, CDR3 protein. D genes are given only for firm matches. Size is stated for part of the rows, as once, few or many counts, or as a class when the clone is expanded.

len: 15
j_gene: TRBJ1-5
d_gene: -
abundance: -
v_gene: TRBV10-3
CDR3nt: TGTGCCATCAGTGAGTCGGGGAGAGATGATCAGCCCCAGCATTTT
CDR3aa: CAISESGRDDQPQHF

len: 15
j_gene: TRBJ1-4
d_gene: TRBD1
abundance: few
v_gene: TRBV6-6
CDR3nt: TGTGCCAGCAGTTCCGGCGGGACAGGGGGCGAAAAACTGTTTTTT
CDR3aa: CASSSGGTGGEKLFF

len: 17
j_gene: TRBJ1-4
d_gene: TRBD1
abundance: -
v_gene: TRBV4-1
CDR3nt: TGCGCCAGCAGCCAATCCGATGGAACAGGGGGCCGAGGAAAACTGTTTTTT
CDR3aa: CASSQSDGTGGRGKLFF

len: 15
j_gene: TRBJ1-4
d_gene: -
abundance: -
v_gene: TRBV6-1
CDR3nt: TGTGCCAGCAGTGAAGCTCCAGGACTTAATGAAAAACTGTTTTTT
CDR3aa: CASSEAPGLNEKLFF

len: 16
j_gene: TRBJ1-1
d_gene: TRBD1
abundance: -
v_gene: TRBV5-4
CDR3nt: TGTGCCAGCAGGGTCAGGTTGGGACAGGGGAACACTGAAGCTTTCTTT
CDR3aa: CASRVRLGQGNTEAFF

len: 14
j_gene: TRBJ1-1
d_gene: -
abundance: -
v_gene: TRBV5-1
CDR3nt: TGCGCCAGCAGTTACGGGGGGCTGGACACTGAAGCTTTCTTT
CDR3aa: CASSYGGLDTEAFF

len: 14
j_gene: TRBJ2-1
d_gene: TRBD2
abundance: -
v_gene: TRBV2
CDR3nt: TGTGCCAGCAAGGGTGGACTAGCGGCATTGCGGCAGTTCTTC
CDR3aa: CASKGGLAALRQFF

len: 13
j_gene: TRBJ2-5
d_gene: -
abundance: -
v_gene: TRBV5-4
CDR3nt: TGTGCCAGCAGGGGGGGAGATGAAGAGACCCAGTACTTC
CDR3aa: CASRGGDEETQYF

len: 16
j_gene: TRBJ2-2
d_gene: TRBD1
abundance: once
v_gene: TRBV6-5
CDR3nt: TGTGCCAGCAGTTACTCACAGGGGTTAGGGACCGGGGAGCTGTTTTTT
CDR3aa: CASSYSQGLGTGELFF

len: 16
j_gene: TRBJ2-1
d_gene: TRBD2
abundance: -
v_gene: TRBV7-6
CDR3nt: TGTGCCAGCAGCTTAATGGCTAGCGGTAGTTACAATGAGCAGTTCTTC
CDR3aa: CASSLMASGSYNEQFF

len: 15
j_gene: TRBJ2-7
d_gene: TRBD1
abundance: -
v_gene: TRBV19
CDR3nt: TGTGCCAGTAGCCCACAGGGGGCCTTCTCCTACGAGCAGTACTTC
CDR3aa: CASSPQGAFSYEQYF

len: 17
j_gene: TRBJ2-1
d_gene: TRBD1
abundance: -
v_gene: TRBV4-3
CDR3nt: TGCGCCAGCAGCCAAGATCGGGGAAGGGCAGGGGGCGATGAGCAGTTCTTC
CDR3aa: CASSQDRGRAGGDEQFF

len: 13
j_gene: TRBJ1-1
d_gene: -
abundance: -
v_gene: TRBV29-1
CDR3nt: TGCAGCGTTCCCACCCGGTGGAACACTGAAGCTTTCTTT
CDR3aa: CSVPTRWNTEAFF

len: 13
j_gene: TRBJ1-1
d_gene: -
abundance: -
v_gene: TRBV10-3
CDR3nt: TGTGCCGTAGGAGGAGCGGGAGTCACTGAAGCTTTCTTT
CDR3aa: CAVGGAGVTEAFF

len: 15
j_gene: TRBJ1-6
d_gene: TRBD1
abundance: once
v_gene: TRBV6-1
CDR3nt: TGTGCCAGCAGGGCGGGACAGGCCTATAATTCACCCCTCCACTTT
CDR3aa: CASRAGQAYNSPLHF

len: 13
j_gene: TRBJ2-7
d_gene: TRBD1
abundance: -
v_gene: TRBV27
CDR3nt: TGTGCCAGCAGTCCGACAGGGCCCTACGAGCAGTACTTC
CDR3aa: CASSPTGPYEQYF

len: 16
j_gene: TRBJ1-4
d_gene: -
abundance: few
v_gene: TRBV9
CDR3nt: TGTGCCAGCAGCGTAGATCCAGGTCAGAATAATGAAAAACTGTTTTTT
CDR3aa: CASSVDPGQNNEKLFF

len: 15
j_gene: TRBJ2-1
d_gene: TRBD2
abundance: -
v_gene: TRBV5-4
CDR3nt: TGTGCCAGCAGCTTGGCCTGGGGAGGGAGTAATGAGCAGTTCTTC
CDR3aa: CASSLAWGGSNEQFF

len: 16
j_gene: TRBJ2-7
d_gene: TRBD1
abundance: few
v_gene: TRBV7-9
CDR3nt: TGTGCCAGCAGCACCAATCGACAGGGGGCTATCTACGAGCAGTACTTC
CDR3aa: CASSTNRQGAIYEQYF

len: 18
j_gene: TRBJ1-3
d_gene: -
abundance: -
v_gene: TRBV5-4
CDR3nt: TGTGCCAGCAGCCCCCAAGGACAGACGAGCTACTCTGGAAACACCATATATTTT
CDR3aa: CASSPQGQTSYSGNTIYF